Listed below are T cell receptor beta chains from one sample, sequenced in a study of T cells in Graves' hyperthyroidism and ophthalmopathy. TCRdb re-called the multiplex PCR reads with MiXCR, one entry per CDR3 protein. The repertoire holds about 570,000 distinct CDR3 sequences, with 12% to 15% as singletons. Sequencing used blood. Source of these receptors: a woman in her thirties or forties with Graves' hyperthyroidism. Each CDR3 is given with its conserved first and last residue. A D gene is named only where the DNA matches it firmly. Size values are once, few and many counts, or a class for expanded clones, and some rows have none.

NA,TRBJ1-5,few,TRBV6-5,TGTGCCAGCAGTTACTCGGGCAGGGGTAGCAATCAGCCCCAGCATTTT,CASSYSGRGSNQPQHF
NA,TRBJ1-5,many,TRBV7-2,TGTGCCAGCAGCTTAGTCGGCAGTAGCAATCAGCCCCAGCATTTT,CASSLVGSSNQPQHF
NA,TRBJ2-5,many,TRBV12-3/TRBV12-4,TGTGCCAGCAGTGGGGTAGGCGGAGAGACCCAGTACTTC,CASSGVGGETQYF
TRBD1,TRBJ2-7,many,TRBV7-8,TGTGCCAGCAGCCGTCGAGGACAGGGGGCGCGAGAGCAGTACTTC,CASSRRGQGAREQYF
TRBD2,TRBJ2-5,many,TRBV5-1,TGCGCCAGCAGCCAGGGACTAGCGGAATTGGGGCAAGAGACCCAGTACTTC,CASSQGLAELGQETQYF
NA,TRBJ2-2,NA,TRBV4-1,TGCGCCAGCAGCCAAGCACTAGATTACCTGGAGCTGTTTTTT,CASSQALDYLELFF
NA,TRBJ2-6,many,TRBV12-3/TRBV12-4,TGTGCCAGTACGTTGTGGTCGGGGGCCAACGTCCTGACTTTC,CASTLWSGANVLTF
NA,TRBJ1-1,many,TRBV11-2,TGTGCCAGCAGCGCCCCACCCGGGACGGTGAACACTGAAGCTTTCTTT,CASSAPPGTVNTEAFF
TRBD1,TRBJ2-4,few,TRBV2,TGTGCCAGCAGAGAAAAAGGGGGACAGGCTAAAAACATTCAGTACTTC,CASREKGGQAKNIQYF
NA,TRBJ2-3,few,TRBV5-5,TGTGCCAGCACCTTTTGGGTAGCCGAAGGCACAGATACGCAGTATTTT,CASTFWVAEGTDTQYF
TRBD1,TRBJ1-5,NA,TRBV20-1,TGCAGTGCTAACCCGGGACAGGGGGGAGGTATCAACCAGCCCCAGCATTTT,CSANPGQGGGINQPQHF
TRBD2,TRBJ2-1,NA,TRBV6-2/TRBV6-3,TGTGCCAGCAGTACTTTGTGGGTTAGCGGGAGTACCTACAATGAGCAGTTCTTC,CASSTLWVSGSTYNEQFF
TRBD1,TRBJ1-1,NA,TRBV10-3,TGTGCCACCCGACAGGGGGCTGGCACTGAAGCTTTCTTT,CATRQGAGTEAFF
TRBD1,TRBJ2-1,NA,TRBV14,TGTGCCAGCAGCCAAGCCCCGGGACAGGGGGCGGTTGAGCAGTTCTTC,CASSQAPGQGAVEQFF
NA,TRBJ2-5,many,TRBV7-2,TGTGCCAGCAGCAACATAGCGGTTGTAAAGACCCAGTACTTC,CASSNIAVVKTQYF
TRBD2,TRBJ2-5,many,TRBV2,TGTGCCAGCAGTCGGCTGACTAGCGGGCAAGAGACCCAGTACTTC,CASSRLTSGQETQYF
TRBD1,TRBJ2-7,NA,TRBV10-3,TGTGCCATCACCGACTCGACAGGGGTTTTCCACGAGCAGTACTTC,CAITDSTGVFHEQYF
NA,TRBJ2-1,NA,TRBV27,TGTGCCAGCAGGGTTACAGTGAGCTCCTACAATGAGCAGTTCTTC,CASRVTVSSYNEQFF
TRBD1,TRBJ1-5,NA,TRBV3-1,TGTACCAGCAGCCAAGCAGGACAGGGCAATCAGCCCCAGCATTTT,CTSSQAGQGNQPQHF
NA,TRBJ2-7,many,TRBV12-3/TRBV12-4,TGTGCCAGCAGCCGAACCGGGACCTTGGGCGAGCAGTACTTC,CASSRTGTLGEQYF
TRBD1,TRBJ2-1,few,TRBV12-3/TRBV12-4,TGTGCCAGCAGCCGGGACAGGGATAACAATGAGCAGTTCTTC,CASSRDRDNNEQFF
TRBD1,TRBJ1-2,many,TRBV28,TGTGCCAGCACACAGGGGGCGCGTGGCTACACCTTC,CASTQGARGYTF
TRBD1,TRBJ1-1,NA,TRBV6-1,TGTGCCAGCAATCGAGGGACAGGGCCGAGTACTGAAGCTTTCTTT,CASNRGTGPSTEAFF
NA,TRBJ2-7,many,TRBV28,TGTGCCAGCAGCCAGTCCTTATACGAGCAGTACTTC,CASSQSLYEQYF
NA,TRBJ1-2,few,TRBV9,TGTGCCAGCAGCGTAGAAGGGCTGGCAGGCTATGGCTACACCTTC,CASSVEGLAGYGYTF
NA,TRBJ2-1,few,TRBV3-1,TGTGCCAGCAGCCAAGAGGGGACATTGATCTACAATGAGCAGTTCTTC,CASSQEGTLIYNEQFF
NA,TRBJ2-5,many,TRBV30,TGTGCCTGGAGTGTTTCGTCTAGCCCTGAGACCCAGTACTTC,CAWSVSSSPETQYF
NA,TRBJ2-2,many,TRBV3-1,TGTGCCAGCAGCCAGTTGGAGGTCGGGGAGCTGTTTTTT,CASSQLEVGELFF
TRBD1,TRBJ2-3,many,TRBV2,TGTGCCAGCAGTGATCTGGACAGGGGGGGAGATACGCAGTATTTT,CASSDLDRGGDTQYF
TRBD2,TRBJ2-7,few,TRBV5-1,TGCGCCAGCACCGGGGGGGGGATGTCCTCCTACGAGCAGTACTTC,CASTGGGMSSYEQYF
NA,TRBJ2-3,NA,TRBV27,TGTGCCAGCATGGAGCGGTCGCATTTCACAGATACGCAGTATTTT,CASMERSHFTDTQYF